Below, 21 T cell receptor beta chains from the same sample are listed, as sequenced in a study of cytomegalovirus exposure and HLA in healthy donors (dated by TCRdb to the late 2010s). Libraries were made using the immunoSEQ multiplex PCR assay. For the multiplex PCR, a mixture combining 60 forward primers for TCR Vbeta segments and 13 reverse primers for TCR Jbeta segments was used. The table comes from immuneACCESS by way of TCRdb, which keeps in-frame sequences with V and J called. Part of the clones is missing from these tables; in studies checked, under half for an unresolved V gene and the rest for unknown reasons. The sample records 120,000 or so clones, 55% to 75% of which are singletons. In total, the top ten clones hold around 3.7% of the sample. Sequencing was carried out using PBMCs. These receptors were taken from a man aged 25-45 years in good health and CMV-seronegative.

This clone has a handful of counts. The gene calls are TRBV5-4 and TRBJ2-5; weak D call: TRBD2 (7 bases). From germline, CDR1 is SGHNT and CDR2 YYREEE (reference sequence). V lost 7 bases and J lost 5, with 18 bases in between. The CDR3 has 14 residues. CDR3 DNA: TGTGCCAGCGCCACCGGGGGGCCAAGGGAGACCCAGTACTTC. It translates to CASATGGPRETQYF.

This CDR3 reads CASSYSAPGGGTEAFF. The DNA for the CDR3 is TGTGCCAGCAGTTACTCGGCGCCAGGGGGCGGCACTGAAGCTTTCTTT. The chain links TRBV6-5 to TRBJ1-1; 8 bases agree with TRBD1. The germline gives CDR1 MNHEY, CDR2 SVGAGI. CDR3 length: 16 residues. Trimming removed 0 bases from V and 4 bases from J; junction bases left unmatched: 7.

Only a few counts were recorded for this clone. This chain joins TRBV5-1 and TRBJ1-4, with D perhaps TRBD1 (5 bases). Germline V gene sequence: CDR1 SGHRS, CDR2 YFSETQ. V was trimmed by 7 bases and J by 4 bases, leaving 14 bases between them. The CDR3 is 14 residues long. This chain's CDR3 is CASGGDGNNEKLFF. As DNA, the CDR3 is TGCGCCAGCGGGGGGGACGGAAATAATGAAAAACTGTTTTTT.

This chain uses TRBV10-3 with TRBJ2-7; D possibly corresponds to TRBD1 (6 bases). The CDR3 covers 16 residues. Germline CDR1 reads ENHRY; CDR2 reads SYGVKD. Trimming removed 5 bases at V and 1 base at J, with 18 bases between. The CDR3 sequence: CAISQNRDGTSYEQYF. CDR3 in DNA: TGTGCCATCAGTCAAAACAGGGATGGCACTTCCTACGAGCAGTACTTC.

CDR3 DNA: TGCGCCAGCAGCTTGGATACGGACAAGCCTGGGAATGGCTACACCTTC. It translates to CASSLDTDKPGNGYTF. The chain is built from TRBV5-1 and TRBJ1-2; tentative D call: TRBD1 (5 bases). With 0 bases removed from V and 6 bases from J, the gap between germline ends came to 18 bases. The germline V gene encodes CDR1 SGHRS and CDR2 YFSETQ. This CDR3 is built from 16 residues.

This clone appeared a few times. J is TRBJ1-2 and V is TRBV2, with 8 bases fitting TRBD1. Per germline, CDR1 SNHLY and CDR2 FYNNEI. V lost 6 bases to trimming and J lost 8 bases; unmatched junction nucleotides: 8. The CDR3 spans 13 residues. In DNA form, the CDR3 reads TGTGCCAGCAGGACAGGGGTAATTTGGGGCTACACCTTC. Amino acids: CASRTGVIWGYTF. Supplemented by reference TRBV2 and TRBJ1-2, the full variable domain reads EPEVTQTPSHQVTQMGQEVILRCVPISNHLYFYWYRQILGQKVEFLVSFYNNEISEKSEIFDDQFSVERPDGSNFTLKIRSTKLEDSAMYFCASRTGVIWGYTFGSGTRLTVV.

The genes are TRBV14 and TRBJ2-2; D gene uncertain. Trimming shortened V by 0 bases and J by 2 bases, and 7 bases separated the two germline ends. Germline lookup yields CDR1 SGHDN and CDR2 FVKESK. This CDR3 has 15 residues. The CDR3 nucleotides read TGTGCCAGCAGCCAAGAGTTGGGCAACACCGGGGAGCTGTTTTTT. Residues: CASSQELGNTGELFF.

The V gene is TRBV28, the J gene TRBJ1-1; 7 bases map to TRBD1. CDR3 length: 14 residues. Germline V gives CDR1 MDHEN, CDR2 SYDVKM. V shed 4 bases and J 2 bases; nucleotides not matched to a gene: 4. The CDR3 DNA reads as TGTGCCAGCAGTTCCAGACAGGGCAACACTGAAGCTTTCTTT. Its protein product is CASSSRQGNTEAFF.

In its sample, this clone was seen once. The chain couples TRBV7-9 to TRBJ1-4; D gene ambiguous. The V gene's germline CDR1 is SEHNR and CDR2 FQNEAQ (reference sequence). This CDR3 has 14 residues. V dropped 1 base and J dropped 5 bases, with 8 bases sitting between them. DNA of the CDR3: TGTGCCAGCAGCTTAGGGGGAGCAAATGAAAAACTGTTTTTT. It encodes CASSLGGANEKLFF.

This clone was seen a handful of times. V and J are TRBV7-9 and TRBJ1-4; 11 nucleotides align to TRBD1. This CDR3 contains 17 residues. The germline CDR1 and CDR2 sequences are SEHNR and FQNEAQ (reference sequence). The V gene end was trimmed by 6 bases and the J gene end by 8 bases; junction bases not matched to a gene: 14. CDR3 region: CASRPPPGQGAREKLFF. CDR3 nucleotides: TGTGCCAGCAGGCCCCCCCCCGGACAGGGGGCGCGGGAAAAACTGTTTTTT.

The gene calls are TRBV30 and TRBJ1-4; the D gene is possibly TRBD1 (5 bases). The CDR3 contains 15 residues. Trimming cost V 5 bases and J 1 base, with 14 bases left between them. The germline CDR1 and CDR2 sequences are GTSNPN and SVGIG (reference sequence). The CDR3 loop is CAWGDPEGTNEKLFF. DNA of the CDR3: TGTGCCTGGGGGGACCCGGAGGGAACTAATGAAAAACTGTTTTTT.

This sequence joins TRBV4-1 and TRBJ2-4; tentatively, D is TRBD2 (6 bases). The CDR3 is 15 residues long. Germline V gives CDR1 MGHRA, CDR2 YSYEKL. The V end lost 2 bases, the J end lost 6 bases, and 14 bases lay between the germline ends. The chain's CDR3 is CASSQSGALGNIQYF. The CDR3 DNA reads TGCGCCAGCAGCCAATCGGGAGCCTTGGGAAACATTCAGTACTTC.

V and J are TRBV5-1 and TRBJ2-1; perhaps TRBD1 as D (6 bases). Trimming took 2 bases from V and 2 from J, leaving 11 bases between them. This CDR3 has 15 amino acids. CDR1 and CDR2 (germline): SGHRS, YFSETQ. Here the CDR3 DNA reads TGCGCCAGCAGCTTCGGGACATTCACCTACAATGAGCAGTTCTTC. This translates into CASSFGTFTYNEQFF.

Remarks on this clone: Different DNA sequences within this sample yield the same CDR3. The chain recombines TRBV28 with TRBJ2-7; 9 nucleotides line up with TRBD1. The CDR3 loop spans 15 amino acids. Germline V gene sequence: CDR1 MDHEN, CDR2 SYDVKM. The junction had 7 bases not matched to a gene; V was cut back by 3 bases and J by 4 bases. The CDR3 spells CASSFSGQGFYEQYF. Here the CDR3 DNA reads TGTGCCAGCAGTTTTTCGGGACAGGGTTTTTACGAGCAGTACTTC.

The chain couples TRBV7-6 to TRBJ2-7, with a tentative D call TRBD1 (6 bases). V was clipped by 4 bases and J by 0 bases, with 16 bases between them. Germline CDR1 SGHVS, CDR2 FNYEAQ. The CDR3 is 16 residues long. In DNA, the CDR3 is TGTGCCAGCAGCTCAGGCGGACAGACAGGCTCCTACGAGCAGTACTTC. Its protein product is CASSSGGQTGSYEQYF.

V is TRBV13 and J is TRBJ1-4, with 9 bases aligning to TRBD1. Per the germline V gene, CDR1 is PRHDT and CDR2 is FYEKMQ (reference sequence). V shed 5 bases, J shed 7 bases, and the junction held 5 bases outside the gene matches. The CDR3 runs to 14 residues. The CDR3 protein is CASSDRGTSEKLFF. CDR3 DNA sequence: TGTGCCAGCAGCGACAGGGGGACGAGTGAAAAACTGTTTTTT.

As for this clone: One junction end disagrees with the germline gene, perhaps due to a read error. The V and J genes are TRBV4-2 and TRBJ2-2; 7 nucleotides agree with TRBD1. Germline values: CDR1 LGHNA, CDR2 YNFKEQ. This CDR3 region has 17 residues. The CDR3 bases are TGTGCCAGCAACCAACATTCCGGGACAGCGAACACCGGGGAGCTGTTTTTT. Amino acid sequence: CASNQHSGTANTGELFF.

V and J are TRBV27 and TRBJ1-4; maybe TRBD1 (6 bases). Germline V gene data show CDR1 as MNHEY and CDR2 as SMNVEV (reference sequence). CDR3 length: 15 residues. Trimming pared 2 bases from V and 5 bases from J, leaving 12 bases between. The CDR3 region is CASSLGLGANEKLFF. CDR3 nucleotides: TGTGCCAGCAGTTTAGGTTTGGGGGCGAATGAAAAACTGTTTTTT.

The chain has TRBV5-5 and TRBJ1-6, with TRBD1 matching over 7 bases. Germline values: CDR1 SGHKS, CDR2 YYEKEE (reference sequence). V lost 1 base, J lost 4 bases, and 5 bases stayed unmatched. The CDR3 contains 16 residues. This chain's CDR3 is CASSLLGGEYNSPLHF. The CDR3 DNA sequence: TGTGCCAGCAGCTTGTTAGGGGGCGAGTATAATTCACCCCTCCACTTT. Looking up the rest from reference TRBV5-5 and TRBJ1-6 gives the full variable domain: DAGVTQSPTHLIKTRGQQVTLRCSPISGHKSVSWYQQVLGQGPQFIFQYYEKEERGRGNFPDRFSARQFPNYSSELNVNALLLGDSALYLCASSLLGGEYNSPLHFGNGTRLTVT.

The V call is TRBV5-1, the J call TRBJ2-1, with D uncertain. The length of the CDR3 is 14 residues. The V end lost 0 bases, the J end lost 4 bases, and 8 bases lay between the germline ends. The germline CDR1 and CDR2 sequences are SGHRS and YFSETQ. CDR3: CASSLDGGYNEQFF. The CDR3 DNA reads TGCGCCAGCAGCTTGGATGGCGGATACAATGAGCAGTTCTTC.

The chain joins TRBV28 to TRBJ2-3; 8 nucleotides align to TRBD2. The CDR3 loop spans 14 amino acids. Germline V gives CDR1 MDHEN, CDR2 SYDVKM. V was clipped by 8 bases and J by 4 bases; unmatched bases: 8. The CDR3 nucleotides read TGTGCCAGCCACCTGGCGGGGGGCGCAGATACGCAGTATTTT. This encodes CASHLAGGADTQYF.